Below, 7 T cell receptor beta chains from the same sample are listed, as sequenced in a study of metastatic and nonmetastatic thyroid tumors. TCRdb reprocessed the PCR reads via MiXCR. Of fewer than 40,000 clones listed, about 32% were seen once; the top ten hold roughly a sixth. Patients underwent thyroid surgery, and none had received any treatment before it. Source material: tumor tissue. The origin of the receptors is a female donor with papillary thyroid cancer or a benign thyroid nodule (not recorded which). Some clones in this sample may be carry-over from other donors' samples.

This chain uses TRBV28 with TRBJ1-2, with 7 bases matching TRBD1. The V segment lost 7 bases and the J segment 7 bases; nucleotides outside the gene matches: 6. The CDR3 is 12 residues long. The germline CDR1 and CDR2 sequences are MDHEN and SYDVKM. The CDR3 spells CASTSQGTGYTF. Written as DNA, the CDR3 is TGTGCCAGCACCTCACAGGGGACTGGCTACACCTTC.

The rearrangement links TRBV27 to TRBJ2-4, with D tentatively TRBD1 (6 bases). Germline CDR1 and CDR2: MNHEY and SMNVEV (reference sequence). Trimming took 4 bases from V and 1 from J, leaving 14 bases between them. CDR3 length equals 16 residues. The CDR3 region is CASSSLTDRAKNIQYF. CDR3 bases: TGTGCCAGCAGTTCCCTGACAGACAGGGCCAAAAACATTCAGTACTTC.

This clone was seen repeatedly, ten times or more. The gene calls are TRBV19 and TRBJ1-2; D remains ambiguous. Trimming took off 2 bases at V and 4 bases at J, with 11 bases between the two ends. Germline CDR1 reads LNHDA; CDR2 reads SQIVND (reference sequence). The CDR3 runs 14 residues. CDR3 sequence (DNA): TGTGCCAGTAGTATAAGTGTGGGCCGCTATGGCTACACCTTC. Translation gives CASSISVGRYGYTF. The full variable domain, completed using reference TRBV19 and TRBJ1-2, is DGGITQSPKYLFRKEGQNVTLSCEQNLNHDAMYWYRQDPGQGLRLIYYSQIVNDFQKGDIAEGYSVSREKKESFPLTVTSAQKNPTAFYLCASSISVGRYGYTFGSGTRLTVV.

The chain links TRBV3-1 to TRBJ2-2; tentative D call: TRBD1 (5 bases). V was cut by 8 bases and J by 8 bases, with 9 bases left in between. The CDR3 length is 11 residues. Germline V lookup: CDR1 LGHDT, CDR2 YNNKEL (reference sequence). CDR3 sequence reads: CASAGAGELFF. The DNA of the CDR3 is TGTGCCAGCGCTGGGGCTGGGGAGCTGTTTTTT.

CDR3 nucleotide sequence: TGTGCCAGCAGTTTCTCTGGGGCCAACGTCCTGACTTTC. This codes for CASSFSGANVLTF. The V call is TRBV12-3 or TRBV12-4, the J call TRBJ2-6; no firm D call. Trimming pared 3 bases from V and 0 bases from J, leaving 0 bases between. The CDR3 loop spans 13 amino acids.

V usage is TRBV11-2 and J usage is TRBJ2-7, with TRBD2 matching over 13 bases. The CDR3 runs to 17 residues. Germline values: CDR1 SGHAT, CDR2 FQNNGV. The junction had 11 bases not matched to a gene; V was cut back by 5 bases and J by 4 bases. CDR3 amino acids: CASSDEKTSGRRYEQYF. For the CDR3, the DNA is TGTGCCAGCAGCGACGAAAAGACTAGCGGGAGGAGGTACGAGCAGTACTTC.

This chain uses TRBV6-2 or TRBV6-3 with TRBJ1-6; possibly TRBD1 for D (5 bases). This CDR3 is built from 14 residues. Trimming left V 2 bases short and J 6 bases short, with 8 bases between. CDR1 and CDR2 (germline): MNHEY, SVGEGT. CDR3 in DNA: TGTGCCAGCAGTTACATAGGGGCTAATTCACCCCTCCACTTT. As protein: CASSYIGANSPLHF.